The 11 T cell receptor beta chains below come from one sample, sequenced in a study of T-cell reconstitution after alpha-beta-depleted transplantation in children. Using unique molecular identifiers, the investigators prepared the TCRbeta library. TCRdb reprocessed the PCR reads via MiXCR and lists one record per CDR3 protein. The profile shows about 580,000 distinct CDR3 sequences, about a quarter of them singletons. Sequencing used PBMCs, obtained before TCRalphabeta/CD19-depleted stem cell transplant. These receptors were obtained from a boy younger than two with Wiskott-Aldrich syndrome, due to receive a stem cell transplant.

V is TRBV4-2 and J is TRBJ2-6, with 13 bases identical to TRBD2. CDR1 and CDR2 from the germline V gene are LGHNA and YNFKEQ. The V and J ends lost 3 bases and 3 bases, in that order; junction bases with no gene match: 5. The CDR3 has 18 amino acids. CDR3 sequence reads: CASSQRLAGGGGANVLTF. The CDR3 DNA reads as TGTGCCAGCAGCCAGAGACTAGCGGGAGGAGGTGGGGCCAACGTCCTGACTTTC.

This chain connects TRBV7-8 to TRBJ1-5; 9 nucleotides match TRBD1. Germline assignment: CDR1 SGHVS and CDR2 FQNEAQ. The V gene end was trimmed by 1 base and the J gene end by 9 bases; junction bases not matched to a gene: 10. The CDR3 has 16 residues. CDR3 DNA sequence: TGTGCCAGCAGCTTAGAAATGGGACAGGGCTATCCGCCCCAGCATTTT. Protein product: CASSLEMGQGYPPQHF.

The chain is built from TRBV3-1 and TRBJ1-1; tentatively, D is TRBD1 (5 bases). Germline-derived CDR1 and CDR2 are LGHDT and YNNKEL (reference sequence). The V end was cut by 7 bases, the J end by 4 bases, with 10 bases between. The CDR3 runs 12 residues. CDR3 sequence reads: CASTGTLTEAFF. In DNA, the CDR3 is TGTGCCAGCACGGGGACCCTCACTGAAGCTTTCTTT.

This clonotype was recorded a few times. The V gene is TRBV12-3 or TRBV12-4, the J gene TRBJ1-2; no clear D gene. V lost 3 bases and J 6 bases, leaving 11 bases between the germline ends. The CDR3 loop spans 13 amino acids. CDR3 in DNA: TGTGCCAGCAGTTTCCGGGTGATGGATGGCTACACCTTC. As protein: CASSFRVMDGYTF.

The chain recombines TRBV28 with TRBJ2-7, with D possibly being TRBD1 (6 bases). The CDR3 loop spans 16 amino acids. Trimming shortened V by 3 bases and J by 0 bases, and 15 bases separated the two germline ends. Looked up from germline, CDR1 is MDHEN and CDR2 is SYDVKM. The CDR3, as DNA: TGTGCCAGCAGTTTCAGCCCAGGGGTCAACTCCTACGAGCAGTACTTC. Translating it yields CASSFSPGVNSYEQYF. The full variable domain, its missing parts supplied by reference TRBV28 and TRBJ2-7, is DVKVTQSSRYLVKRTGEKVFLECVQDMDHENMFWYRQDPGLGLRLIYFSYDVKMKEKGDIPEGYSVSREKKERFSLILESASTNQTSMYLCASSFSPGVNSYEQYFGPGTRLTVT.

This chain joins TRBV29-1 and TRBJ2-1; TRBD2 matches at 10 bases. The germline V gene has CDR1 SQVTM and CDR2 ANQGSEA. The CDR3 contains 14 residues. The trim removed 6 bases at V and 9 bases at J, leaving 11 bases unmatched. CDR3 nucleotides: TGCAGCGTAATCCCCGGGCTAGCGGGAGCTGAGCAGTTCTTC. It translates to CSVIPGLAGAEQFF.

The chain is built from TRBV5-6 and TRBJ2-7; TRBD2 aligns across 8 bases. This CDR3 is 17 amino acids long. Germline assignment: CDR1 SGHDT and CDR2 YYEEEE. The trim removed 2 bases at V and 1 base at J, leaving 11 bases unmatched. In DNA, the CDR3 is TGTGCCAGCAGCTTCATACTAGCGGCCGGACGGTCCTACGAGCAGTACTTC. Translation gives CASSFILAAGRSYEQYF.

The chain is built from TRBV3-1 and TRBJ2-7; D perhaps matches TRBD2 (5 bases). The CDR3 sequence is 15 residues long. V was cut by 5 bases and J by 7 bases, with 21 bases left in between. Germline V gene sequence: CDR1 LGHDT, CDR2 YNNKEL (reference sequence). As DNA, the CDR3 is TGTGCCAGCAGCGGTCTCTCCGGTCGGGGAAGAGAGCAGTACTTC. Protein product: CASSGLSGRGREQYF.

The chain carries TRBV5-1 and TRBJ2-1; 10 bases agree with TRBD1. Unmatched junction bases numbered 12, after V lost 4 bases and J lost 14 bases. This CDR3 is built from 14 residues. Germline V gene sequence: CDR1 SGHRS, CDR2 YFSETQ. The CDR3 sequence is CASSGLTGGGQKFF. The CDR3 DNA reads as TGCGCCAGCAGCGGGTTGACAGGGGGCGGCCAAAAGTTCTTC.

The rearrangement links TRBV6-2 or TRBV6-3 to TRBJ1-5; D may be TRBD1 (6 bases). This CDR3 is built from 17 residues. Germline V CDR1 and CDR2: MNHEY, SVGEGT. The V gene lost 5 bases and the J gene lost 6 bases, with 23 bases spanning the gap. Here the CDR3 DNA reads TGTGCCAGCAGTCGGGACTTACAGGGATCTTGGAGTCAGCCCCAGCATTTT. Translation gives CASSRDLQGSWSQPQHF.

This chain joins TRBV20-1 and TRBJ2-1; TRBD2 aligns across 14 bases. Germline V gives CDR1 DFQATT, CDR2 SNEGSKA (reference sequence). This CDR3 is built from 16 residues. V was clipped by 1 base and J by 4 bases; unmatched bases: 3. The CDR3 bases are TGCAGTGCTAGAGCAAGGACTAGCGGGAGGTACAATGAGCAGTTCTTC. It codes for CSARARTSGRYNEQFF.